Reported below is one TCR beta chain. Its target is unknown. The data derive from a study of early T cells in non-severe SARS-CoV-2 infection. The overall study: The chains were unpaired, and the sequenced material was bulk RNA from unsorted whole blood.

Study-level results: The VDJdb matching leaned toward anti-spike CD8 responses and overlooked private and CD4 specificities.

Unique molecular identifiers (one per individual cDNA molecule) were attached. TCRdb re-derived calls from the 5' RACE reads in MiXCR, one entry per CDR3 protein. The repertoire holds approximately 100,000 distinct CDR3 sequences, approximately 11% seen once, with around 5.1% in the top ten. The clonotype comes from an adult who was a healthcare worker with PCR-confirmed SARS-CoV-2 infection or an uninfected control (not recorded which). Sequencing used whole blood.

The CDR3 DNA sequence: TGCGCCAGCAGCATAGGACAGGGGTCTGAAGCTTTCTTT. Protein sequence: CASSIGQGSEAFF. The chain links TRBV5-1 to TRBJ1-1; 9 positions agree with TRBD1. The J segment lost 6 bases and the V segment lost 4 bases, leaving 4 bases of the junction unmatched. This CDR3 spans 13 amino acids. The germline CDR1 and CDR2 sequences are SGHRS and YFSETQ.